Below are 4 T cell receptor beta chains sequenced from a single sample in a study of cytomegalovirus exposure and HLA in healthy donors. PCR was performed using 60 Vbeta and 13 Jbeta primers. Clones were sequenced by immunoSEQ multiplex PCR, and TCRdb holds only the in-frame ones, with some missing. This sample carries around 78,000 clones, about two thirds of them seen once, and the ten largest clones take roughly 5.6%. Input material: PBMCs. The source of these receptors is a man younger than 40 in good health and CMV-seropositive.

The chain has TRBV4-2 and TRBJ2-7; 7 nucleotides agree with TRBD2. CDR1 and CDR2 (germline): LGHNA, YNFKEQ. Trimming took 0 bases from V and 4 from J; bases not matched to a gene: 3. This CDR3 is 14 amino acids long. Here the CDR3 DNA reads TGTGCCAGCAGCCAAGAGTTCGGGGGGTACGAGCAGTACTTC. Translating it yields CASSQEFGGYEQYF.

The chain has TRBV29-1 and TRBJ2-7; tentatively, D is TRBD2 (6 bases). V was pared by 6 bases and J by 2 bases, with 17 bases between. Germline-derived CDR1 and CDR2 are SQVTM and ANQGSEA. The length of the CDR3 is 14 residues. The CDR3 nucleotides are TGCAGCGTGCCCGGGGGAGCAAGGACCTACGAGCAGTACTTC. This encodes CSVPGGARTYEQYF.

V gene TRBV27 combines with J gene TRBJ2-3; 9 bases map to TRBD2. Germline values: CDR1 MNHEY, CDR2 SMNVEV (reference sequence). The CDR3 consists of 17 residues. V shed 5 bases, J shed 5 bases, and the junction held 14 bases outside the gene matches. DNA of the CDR3: TGTGCCAGCAGTAGAAGACGCCAGCGGGGGGCTGGAGATACGCAGTATTTT. This codes for CASSRRRQRGAGDTQYF.

The rearrangement uses TRBV15 and TRBJ2-1; 7 nucleotides agree with TRBD2. V gave up 1 base and J gave up 6 bases; unmatched junction bases: 6. This CDR3 region has 15 residues. Germline-derived CDR1 and CDR2 are LNHNV and YYDKDF (reference sequence). The chain's CDR3 is CATSRGVGGINEQFF. DNA of the CDR3: TGTGCCACCAGCAGAGGAGTGGGGGGGATCAATGAGCAGTTCTTC.